This TCR beta chain was observed in a study of T cells in Graves' hyperthyroidism and ophthalmopathy. General observations from the study: Most thyroid clonotypes with frequency above 0.001 were detected in blood. Through a model of 13 V-J features, ophthalmopathy was separated from stable hyperthyroidism.

Uncontrolled infection, other autoimmune disease, pregnancy or lactation barred patients from enrollment. Clinical symptoms, serum thyroxine and TRAb, thyroid ultrasound and orbital computed tomography were used for the diagnoses. This clonotype was found many times. The antigen is not known. The CDR3 is 17 residues long. CDR1 and CDR2 (germline): DFQATT, SNEGSKA (reference sequence). V was pared by 4 bases and J by 0 bases, with 21 bases between. The source material, RNA transcripts, was used to amplify TCR beta CDR3 regions. Carried out on the TCR CDR3, a first-round RT-PCR used the HTBI primer set. TCRdb processed the multiplex PCR reads anew with MiXCR; each CDR3 protein has one entry. The data show more than 450,000 distinct CDR3 sequences, less than 15% seen once.

The sequencing sample was made of blood. The rearrangement uses TRBV20-1 and TRBJ1-1; D possibly corresponds to TRBD1 (6 bases). The TCR comes from a woman in her 40s with Graves' hyperthyroidism. The DNA for the CDR3 is TGCAGTGCTATGACGGCAACAGGGCCCTTCATGAACACTGAAGCTTTCTTT. The encoded protein is CSAMTATGPFMNTEAFF.